This T cell receptor (beta chain) was identified in a study of T cells in Graves' hyperthyroidism and ophthalmopathy. Notes on the study in general: With a median lead of roughly 6.2 months before onset, the model predicted ophthalmopathy. Researchers found most expanded thyroid clonotypes above 0.001 in blood as well.

The CDR3 is 14 amino acids. Germline loops: CDR1 SGHRS, CDR2 YFSETQ. Trimming removed 0 bases at V and 6 bases at J, with 12 bases between. Remarks on this clonotype: What it recognizes is unknown.

RNA transcripts gave rise to amplified TCR beta CDR3 regions. The HTBI primer set was used in a first-round RT-PCR of the TCR CDR3. Each CDR3 protein is one row after TCRdb ran MiXCR on the multiplex PCR reads. The sample shows about 610,000 distinct CDR3 sequences, roughly a sixth of them seen only once. Subjects with ophthalmopathy showed a Clinical Activity Score no lower than 3, a NOSPECS grade no lower than 4, and a duration shorter than 3 months. Fresh peripheral blood, roughly 9.8 ml of it, supplied the PBMCs. The J gene is TRBJ2-5, the V gene TRBV5-1; D is possibly TRBD1 (5 bases). This clonotype originated in a woman between 40 and 50 years old with Graves' ophthalmopathy. Input material: blood. In nucleotides, the CDR3 is TGCGCCAGCAGCTTGGTCGGGCAGGGAAAGACCCAGTACTTC. Its translation is CASSLVGQGKTQYF.